The 30 T cell receptor beta chains below all came from one sample that was sequenced in a study of blood T cell repertoires in COVID-19. Profiling relied on immunoSEQ multiplex PCR, and the TCRdb table lists in-frame clones only, not all of them. The sample includes about 34,000 clones, over 70% of them seen just once. Sequenced: peripheral blood. Receptor source: a man between 65 and 79 years old with COVID-19, enrolled during active disease.

The chain links TRBV6-4 to TRBJ1-1; D is undetermined. The CDR3 is 12 residues long. Germline CDR1 MRHNA, CDR2 SNTAGT. Trimming cost V 0 bases and J 12 bases, with 11 bases left between them. CDR3 nucleotide sequence: TGTGCCAGCAGTGACTCGACGGGGAGGACTTTCTTT. Its translation is CASSDSTGRTFF.

The chain recombines TRBV3-1 (or the pseudogene TRBV3-2) with TRBJ1-5; D is unresolved. Deletions cut 2 bases from V and 4 bases from J, with 6 bases between. The CDR3 consists of 13 residues. The V gene's germline CDR1 is LGHDT and CDR2 YNNKEL (reference sequence). CDR3 nucleotide sequence: TGTGCCAGCAGCCAAATGAGTAATCAGCCCCAGCATTTT. It translates to CASSQMSNQPQHF.

This rearrangement joins TRBV7-8 to TRBJ2-2; D remains unclear. The CDR3 contains 15 residues. Per germline, CDR1 SGHVS and CDR2 FQNEAQ. V was shortened by 7 bases and J by 4 bases, with 16 bases between the two germline ends. CDR3 region: CASIKTGPGTGELFF. CDR3 in DNA: TGTGCCAGCATCAAAACGGGTCCGGGCACCGGGGAGCTGTTTTTT.

The genes are TRBV20-1 and TRBJ1-1; a possible D gene is TRBD1 (6 bases). The CDR3 sequence is 11 residues long. Germline CDR1 DFQATT, CDR2 SNEGSKA (reference sequence). The V end was cut by 4 bases, the J end by 7 bases, with 10 bases between. The CDR3 loop is CSATSGHEAFF. The CDR3, as DNA: TGCAGTGCTACGTCGGGACATGAAGCTTTCTTT.

The rearrangement links TRBV10-2 to TRBJ2-5; the match to TRBD1 covers 7 bases. The V gene's germline CDR1 is WSHSY and CDR2 SAAADI. The CDR3 runs to 13 residues. Unmatched junction bases numbered 8, after V lost 11 bases and J lost 2 bases. CDR3 in DNA: TGCGCCGCCGCCGGACAGGCGCAAGAGACCCAGTACTTC. Protein sequence: CAAAGQAQETQYF.

This chain connects TRBV6-6 to TRBJ1-5; D perhaps matches TRBD1 (5 bases). The CDR3 covers 17 residues. Germline V gene data show CDR1 as MNHNY and CDR2 as SVGAGI (reference sequence). Trimming removed 5 bases from V and 0 bases from J, with 17 bases in between. The CDR3 DNA reads TGTGCCAGCAGTCCTTCAAAACAGGTGTATAGCAATCAGCCCCAGCATTTT. Translating it yields CASSPSKQVYSNQPQHF.

This chain connects TRBV2 to TRBJ1-1; possible D gene TRBD1, 6 bases. From germline, CDR1 is SNHLY and CDR2 FYNNEI. The ends were cut back, 6 bases at V and 4 bases at J, with 15 bases in the middle. This CDR3 has 14 amino acids. For the CDR3, the DNA is TGTGCCAGCAGAGCGCAGGGGAGGGGCACTGAAGCTTTCTTT. It yields the protein CASRAQGRGTEAFF.

This clone came up a few times. The chain combines TRBV28 with TRBJ2-7; TRBD2 matches at 13 bases. CDR1 MDHEN and CDR2 SYDVKM come from the germline V gene. The ends lost 5 bases at V and 3 bases at J; junction bases unmatched: 19. The CDR3 length is 20 residues. CDR3 DNA: TGTGCCAGCAGTCCAGGACAGGGGGCCACTAGCGGGAGGGGCATCTACGAGCAGTACTTC. It encodes CASSPGQGATSGRGIYEQYF.

The V gene is TRBV2, the J gene TRBJ1-4, with D possibly TRBD1 on 6 matching bases. Germline values: CDR1 SNHLY, CDR2 FYNNEI. Trimming took 6 bases from V and 3 from J, leaving 8 bases between them. This CDR3 has 13 residues. The DNA for the CDR3 is TGTGCCAGCAGGCGGACAGCTAATGAAAAACTGTTTTTT. Protein sequence: CASRRTANEKLFF.

The V call is TRBV29-1, the J call TRBJ1-1; the D gene is possibly TRBD1 (5 bases). V lost 4 bases, J lost 0 bases, and 15 bases lay in between. The length of the CDR3 is 15 residues. Germline V gene sequence: CDR1 SQVTM, CDR2 ANQGSEA. In nucleotides, the CDR3 is TGCAGCGTTGGGGCCGGTTGGGGCATGAACACTGAAGCTTTCTTT. It specifies CSVGAGWGMNTEAFF.

In DNA, the CDR3 is TGTGCCTGGGGCGGACGGCGGGGTAGAGTCCACGAGCAGTACTTC. It codes for CAWGGRRGRVHEQYF. This chain connects TRBV30 to TRBJ2-7; possible D gene TRBD2, 6 bases. This CDR3 has 15 amino acids. V lost 5 bases to trimming and J lost 5 bases, with 22 bases between them. Germline loops: CDR1 GTSNPN, CDR2 SVGIG (reference sequence).

This clone has more than one count but fewer than ten. V gene TRBV4-2 combines with J gene TRBJ1-3, with 12 positions matching TRBD1. This CDR3 is built from 16 residues. V lost 3 bases to trimming and J lost 7 bases; unmatched junction nucleotides: 7. Per germline, CDR1 LGHNA and CDR2 YNFKEQ. This chain's CDR3 is CASSQGQGASWNTIYF. The CDR3 DNA is TGTGCCAGCAGCCAGGGACAGGGGGCTTCGTGGAACACCATATATTTT.

There are a few counts of this clone. The V gene is TRBV6-7, the J gene TRBJ2-1; 9 positions match TRBD2. TRBV6-7 is reported as an ORF; its role is uncertain. V was clipped by 0 bases and J by 4 bases; unmatched bases: 10. The CDR3 spans 18 residues. The DNA for the CDR3 is TGTGCCAGCAGTTACTCAATCTCCTCTAGCGGGACATACAATGAGCAGTTCTTC. This translates into CASSYSISSSGTYNEQFF.

This chain joins TRBV25-1 and TRBJ1-6; D perhaps matches TRBD1 (5 bases). CDR1 is MGHDK and CDR2 is SYGVNS in the germline V gene. There are 14 residues in the CDR3. Between the trimmed V and J ends, which lost 8 bases and 7 bases, there was a span of 15 bases. CDR3: CASGDSYSNSPLHF. The CDR3 DNA sequence: TGTGCCAGCGGAGACAGCTATTCAAATTCACCCCTCCACTTT. The full variable domain, with the rest looked up from reference TRBV25-1 and TRBJ1-6, is EADIYQTPRYLVIGTGKKITLECSQTMGHDKMYWYQQDPGMELHLIHYSYGVNSTEKGDLSSESTVSRIRTEHFPLTLESARPSHTSQYLCASGDSYSNSPLHFGNGTRLTVT.

The J gene is TRBJ2-1, the V gene TRBV5-4, with 7 bases matching TRBD2. The germline V gene has CDR1 SGHNT and CDR2 YYREEE (reference sequence). V lost 5 bases to trimming and J lost 3 bases; unmatched junction nucleotides: 8. The CDR3 covers 15 residues. The CDR3 nucleotides are TGTGCCAGCAGTGCAGCGGGGACGAACTACAATGAGCAGTTCTTC. This sequence encodes CASSAAGTNYNEQFF.

V and J are TRBV7-3 and TRBJ2-1; no clear D. The CDR3 sequence is 15 residues long. V was clipped by 5 bases and J by 4 bases, with 15 bases between them. Per germline, CDR1 SGHTA and CDR2 FQGTGA. CDR3 coding DNA: TGTGCCAGCAGCCCCCGGTCAGGATTTTACAATGAGCAGTTCTTC. Translating it yields CASSPRSGFYNEQFF.

CDR3 DNA: TGTGCCAGCAGCGAAAACTCGGACACCGACGAGCAGTACTTC. This codes for CASSENSDTDEQYF. The V and J genes are TRBV5-4 and TRBJ2-7; possible D gene TRBD1, 5 bases. The ends were cut back, 4 bases at V and 5 bases at J, with 16 bases in the middle. Germline assignment: CDR1 SGHNT and CDR2 YYREEE (reference sequence). The CDR3 has 14 residues. Together with reference TRBV5-4 and TRBJ2-7, the CDR3 gives the full variable domain: ETGVTQSPTHLIKTRGQQVTLRCSSQSGHNTVSWYQQALGQGPQFIFQYYREEENGRGNFPPRFSGLQFPNYSSELNVNALELDDSALYLCASSENSDTDEQYFGPGTRLTVT.

J is TRBJ1-6 and V is TRBV15; D remains ambiguous. The CDR3 runs 15 residues. Trimming pared 0 bases from V and 10 bases from J, leaving 13 bases between. Looked up from germline, CDR1 is LNHNV and CDR2 is YYDKDF (reference sequence). CDR3: CATSRDTPGQSPLHF. The CDR3 coding sequence is TGTGCCACCAGCAGAGATACGCCTGGGCAATCACCCCTCCACTTT.

The J gene is TRBJ2-2, the V gene TRBV19, with a possible D match to TRBD1 (5 bases). This CDR3 region has 16 residues. Germline values: CDR1 LNHDA, CDR2 SQIVND (reference sequence). Trimming cost V 6 bases and J 6 bases, with 20 bases left between them. CDR3 nucleotide sequence: TGTGCCAGTAGCTGGATCGGTACAGGCCCTTCCGGGGAGCTGTTTTTT. Protein: CASSWIGTGPSGELFF.

This clone was found once. The V gene is TRBV29-1, the J gene TRBJ2-4, with 14 bases matching TRBD2. CDR1 is SQVTM, CDR2 ANQGSEA, per germline. The CDR3 runs to 14 residues. V lost 6 bases to trimming and J lost 5 bases; unmatched junction nucleotides: 3. CDR3 region: CSVGTSGSQNIQYF. CDR3 DNA sequence: TGCAGCGTGGGGACTAGCGGGAGCCAAAACATTCAGTACTTC. The entire variable domain, with the rest obtained from reference TRBV29-1 and TRBJ2-4, is as follows: SAVISQKPSRDICQRGTSLTIQCQVDSQVTMMFWYRQQPGQSLTLIATANQGSEATYESGFVIDKFPISRPNLTFSTLTVSNMSPEDSSIYLCSVGTSGSQNIQYFGAGTRLSVL.

The V and J genes are TRBV7-2 and TRBJ2-1; the D gene is possibly TRBD2 (5 bases). V was clipped by 3 bases and J by 4 bases, with 13 bases between them. Germline CDR1 is SGHTA and CDR2 is FQGNSA. This CDR3 has 15 amino acids. The CDR3 DNA sequence: TGTGCCAGCAGCTTCGCTCTAAGCGGTTACAATGAGCAGTTCTTC. Protein product: CASSFALSGYNEQFF.

The CDR3 region has the DNA TGTGCCAGCAGGCCTGAATTGGGCGGCTACACCTTC. Residues: CASRPELGGYTF. The chain links TRBV12-3 or TRBV12-4 to TRBJ1-2; D not resolved. V lost 6 bases and J 8 bases, leaving 13 bases between the germline ends. The CDR3 contains 12 residues.

This clone was recorded once. This sequence joins TRBV27 and TRBJ2-5; 11 bases line up with TRBD2. This CDR3 comprises 13 residues. Germline CDR1 is MNHEY and CDR2 is SMNVEV (reference sequence). The J segment lost 5 bases and the V segment lost 6 bases, leaving 2 bases of the junction unmatched. This chain's CDR3 is CASRSSGRETQYF. CDR3 coding DNA: TGTGCCAGCAGGTCTAGCGGGAGGGAGACCCAGTACTTC.

This clone was seen more than once but under ten times. The J gene is TRBJ2-3, the V gene TRBV3-1 (or the pseudogene TRBV3-2); perhaps TRBD2 as D (5 bases). Between the trimmed V and J ends, which lost 0 bases and 0 bases, there was a span of 13 bases. CDR1 is LGHDT, CDR2 YNNKEL, per germline (reference sequence). This CDR3 comprises 17 residues. The chain's CDR3 is CASSQDILAGSTDTQYF. DNA for the CDR3: TGTGCCAGCAGCCAAGATATCTTGGCGGGTAGCACAGATACGCAGTATTTT.

In this sample, this clone turned up once. The rearrangement links TRBV27 to TRBJ1-5; a weak D match, TRBD1 (6 bases). V was pared by 4 bases and J by 1 base, with 14 bases between. The CDR3 contains 16 residues. Germline CDR1 is MNHEY and CDR2 is SMNVEV (reference sequence). CDR3: CASSSRGWLSNQPQHF. In DNA form, the CDR3 reads TGTGCCAGCAGTTCCAGGGGTTGGTTGAGCAATCAGCCCCAGCATTTT.

This chain uses TRBV23-1 with TRBJ2-3; 10 bases are a match to TRBD2. TRBV23-1 is filed as an ORF, its function uncertain. The CDR3 consists of 20 residues. V lost 3 bases to trimming and J lost 2 bases; unmatched junction nucleotides: 17. In DNA form, the CDR3 reads TGCGCCAGCAGTCACGATCCTCACCAAGAGCGGGAGGGCTACACAGATACGCAGTATTTT. Amino acid sequence: CASSHDPHQEREGYTDTQYF.

This clone occurred a few times. The chain carries TRBV12-3 or TRBV12-4 and TRBJ2-7; no clear D gene. Between the trimmed V and J ends, which lost 6 bases and 5 bases, there was a span of 11 bases. The CDR3 is 12 amino acids. CDR3 protein: CASSSNRDEQYF. The DNA for the CDR3 is TGTGCCAGCAGCAGCAATCGGGACGAGCAGTACTTC.

The rearrangement joins TRBV3-1 (or the pseudogene TRBV3-2) to TRBJ2-4; TRBD2 is a possible D gene (5 bases). The germline V gene encodes CDR1 LGHDT and CDR2 YNNKEL (reference sequence). This CDR3 is built from 13 residues. V was cut by 4 bases and J by 4 bases, with 8 bases left in between. As DNA, the CDR3 is TGTGCCAGCAGCCTCCGCGGGAAAAACATTCAGTACTTC. Its translation: CASSLRGKNIQYF.

The chain joins TRBV4-2 to TRBJ2-2, with 7 bases aligning to TRBD2. The V segment lost 2 bases and the J segment 4 bases; nucleotides outside the gene matches: 7. Germline V gene data show CDR1 as LGHNA and CDR2 as YNFKEQ. This CDR3 is 16 amino acids long. The chain's CDR3 is CASSQSTSRSTGELFF. CDR3 coding DNA: TGTGCCAGCAGCCAATCGACTAGCCGGTCCACCGGGGAGCTGTTTTTT.

The chain employs TRBV5-1 and TRBJ2-3; D is possibly TRBD1 (6 bases). The CDR3 has 16 residues. Trimming shortened V by 4 bases and J by 3 bases, and 18 bases separated the two germline ends. CDR1 is SGHRS, CDR2 YFSETQ, per germline. The DNA of the CDR3 is TGCGCCAGCAGCCCAGGGGTTTCTTCCTCGACAGATACGCAGTATTTT. This sequence encodes CASSPGVSSSTDTQYF.